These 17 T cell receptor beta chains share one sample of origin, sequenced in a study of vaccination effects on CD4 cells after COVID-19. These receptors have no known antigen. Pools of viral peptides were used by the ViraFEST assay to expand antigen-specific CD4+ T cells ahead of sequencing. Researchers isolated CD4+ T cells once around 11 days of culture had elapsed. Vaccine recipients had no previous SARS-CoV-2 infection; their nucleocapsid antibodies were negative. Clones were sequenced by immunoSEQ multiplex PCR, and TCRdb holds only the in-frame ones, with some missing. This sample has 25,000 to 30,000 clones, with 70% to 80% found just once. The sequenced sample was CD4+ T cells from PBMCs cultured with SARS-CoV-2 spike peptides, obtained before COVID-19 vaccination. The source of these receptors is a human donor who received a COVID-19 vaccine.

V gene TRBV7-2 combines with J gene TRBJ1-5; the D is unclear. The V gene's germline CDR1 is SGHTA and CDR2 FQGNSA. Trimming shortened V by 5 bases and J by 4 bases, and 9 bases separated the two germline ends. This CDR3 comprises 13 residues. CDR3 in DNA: TGTGCCAGCAGCCAGGAGCTAAATCAGCCCCAGCATTTT. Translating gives CASSQELNQPQHF.

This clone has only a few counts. The CDR3 loop is CASSQEGVPYEQYF. CDR3 coding DNA: TGTGCCAGCAGCCAAGAAGGGGTCCCCTACGAGCAGTACTTC. This chain links TRBV4-2 with TRBJ2-7; perhaps TRBD1 as D (5 bases). Trimming removed 0 bases from V and 2 bases from J, with 8 bases in between. Germline CDR1 is LGHNA and CDR2 is YNFKEQ. The CDR3 sequence is 14 residues long.

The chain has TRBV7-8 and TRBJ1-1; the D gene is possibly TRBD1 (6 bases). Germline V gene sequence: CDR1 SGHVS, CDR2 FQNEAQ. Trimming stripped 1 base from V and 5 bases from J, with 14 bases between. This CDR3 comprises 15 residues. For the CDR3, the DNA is TGTGCCAGCAGCTTAGAGGGGGGAGGGGGGACTGAAGCTTTCTTT. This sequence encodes CASSLEGGGGTEAFF.

CDR3 region: CASRHSSKAEAFF. The CDR3, as DNA: TGTGCCAGCAGGCACTCTTCGAAGGCTGAAGCTTTCTTT. This chain joins TRBV6-6 and TRBJ1-1, with D uncertain. The V gene lost 6 bases and the J gene lost 6 bases, with 14 bases spanning the gap. CDR3 length: 13 amino acids. CDR1 is MNHNY and CDR2 is SVGAGI in the germline V gene (reference sequence).

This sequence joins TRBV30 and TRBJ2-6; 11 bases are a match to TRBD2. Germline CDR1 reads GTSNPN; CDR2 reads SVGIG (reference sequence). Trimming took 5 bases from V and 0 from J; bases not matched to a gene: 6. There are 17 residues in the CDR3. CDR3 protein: CAWVSGTSGSGANVLTF. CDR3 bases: TGTGCCTGGGTTTCCGGGACTAGCGGCTCTGGGGCCAACGTCCTGACTTTC. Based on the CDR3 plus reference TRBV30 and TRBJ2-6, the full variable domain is SQTIHQWPATLVQPVGSPLSLECTVEGTSNPNLYWYRQAAGRGLQLLFYSVGIGQISSEVPQNLSASRPQDRQFILSSKKLLLSDSGFYLCAWVSGTSGSGANVLTFGAGSRLTVL.

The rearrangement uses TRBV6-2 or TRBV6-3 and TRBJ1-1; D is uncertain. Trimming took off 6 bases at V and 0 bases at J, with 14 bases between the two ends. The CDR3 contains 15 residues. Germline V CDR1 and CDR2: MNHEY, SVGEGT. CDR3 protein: CASSQTEYLNTEAFF. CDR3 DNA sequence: TGTGCCAGCAGCCAGACGGAGTACTTGAACACTGAAGCTTTCTTT.

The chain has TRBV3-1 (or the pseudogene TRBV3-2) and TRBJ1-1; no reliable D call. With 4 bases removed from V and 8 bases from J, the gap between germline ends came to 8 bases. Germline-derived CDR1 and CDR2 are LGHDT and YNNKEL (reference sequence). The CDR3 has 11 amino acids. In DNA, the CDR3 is TGTGCCAGCAGCCTGGGCCGAGAAGCTTTCTTT. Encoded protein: CASSLGREAFF.

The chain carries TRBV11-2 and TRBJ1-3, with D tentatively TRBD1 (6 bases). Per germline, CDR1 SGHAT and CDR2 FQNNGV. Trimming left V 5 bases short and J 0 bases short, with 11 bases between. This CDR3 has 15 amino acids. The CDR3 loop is CASSDGQLSGNTIYF. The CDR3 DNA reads TGTGCCAGCAGCGACGGACAGCTCTCTGGAAACACCATATATTTT.

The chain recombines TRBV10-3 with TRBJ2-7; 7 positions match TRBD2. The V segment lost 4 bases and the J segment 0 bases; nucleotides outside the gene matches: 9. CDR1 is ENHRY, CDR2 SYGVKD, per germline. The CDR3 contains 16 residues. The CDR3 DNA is TGTGCCATCAGTGCAGTGGCTAGCGGTAGCTCCTACGAGCAGTACTTC. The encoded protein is CAISAVASGSSYEQYF.

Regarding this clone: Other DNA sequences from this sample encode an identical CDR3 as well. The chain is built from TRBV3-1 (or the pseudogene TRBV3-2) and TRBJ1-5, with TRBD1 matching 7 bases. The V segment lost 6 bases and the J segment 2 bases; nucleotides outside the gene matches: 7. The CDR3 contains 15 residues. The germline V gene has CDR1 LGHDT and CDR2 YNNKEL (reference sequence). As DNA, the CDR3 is TGTGCCAGCAGTTCGCAGGGGGTGGGCAATCAGCCCCAGCATTTT. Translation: CASSSQGVGNQPQHF.

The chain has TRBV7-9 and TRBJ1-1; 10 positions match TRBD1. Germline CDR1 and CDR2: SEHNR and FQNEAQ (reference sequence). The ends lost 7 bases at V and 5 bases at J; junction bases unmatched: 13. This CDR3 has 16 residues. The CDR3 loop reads CASIPRGGQGYTEAFF. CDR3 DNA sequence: TGTGCCAGCATCCCCCGGGGGGGACAGGGGTATACTGAAGCTTTCTTT. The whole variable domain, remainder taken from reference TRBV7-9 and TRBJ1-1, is DTGVSQNPRHKITKRGQNVTFRCDPISEHNRLYWYRQTLGQGPEFLTYFQNEAQLEKSRLLSDRFSAERPKGSFSTLEIQRTEQGDSAMYLCASIPRGGQGYTEAFFGQGTRLTVV.

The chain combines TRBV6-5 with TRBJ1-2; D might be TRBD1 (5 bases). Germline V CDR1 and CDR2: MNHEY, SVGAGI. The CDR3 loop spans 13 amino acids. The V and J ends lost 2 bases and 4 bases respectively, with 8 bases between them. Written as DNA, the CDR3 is TGTGCCAGCAGTTACCGGGGGATCTATGGCTACACCTTC. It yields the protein CASSYRGIYGYTF.

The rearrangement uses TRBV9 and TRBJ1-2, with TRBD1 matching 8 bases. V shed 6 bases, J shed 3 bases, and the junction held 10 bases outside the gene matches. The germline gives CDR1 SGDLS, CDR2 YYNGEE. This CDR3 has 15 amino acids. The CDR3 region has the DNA TGTGCCAGCACCAAGGGGGACAGGAGAGACTATGGCTACACCTTC. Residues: CASTKGDRRDYGYTF. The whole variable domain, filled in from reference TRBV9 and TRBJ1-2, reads DSGVTQTPKHLITATGQRVTLRCSPRSGDLSVYWYQQSLDQGLQFLIQYYNGEERAKGNILERFSAQQFPDLHSELNLSSLELGDSALYFCASTKGDRRDYGYTFGSGTRLTVV.

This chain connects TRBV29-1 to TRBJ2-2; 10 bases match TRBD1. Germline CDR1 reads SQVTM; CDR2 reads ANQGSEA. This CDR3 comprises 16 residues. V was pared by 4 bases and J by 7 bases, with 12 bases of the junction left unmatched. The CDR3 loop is CSVVGTGALLGGELFF. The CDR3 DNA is TGCAGCGTTGTGGGGACAGGGGCCCTCTTAGGCGGGGAGCTGTTTTTT.

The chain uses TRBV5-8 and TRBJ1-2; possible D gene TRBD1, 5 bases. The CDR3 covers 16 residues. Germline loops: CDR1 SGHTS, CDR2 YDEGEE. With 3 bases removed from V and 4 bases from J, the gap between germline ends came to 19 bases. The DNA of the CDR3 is TGTGCCAGCAGCTCTATTCGACAGAGAACCCGCTATGGCTACACCTTC. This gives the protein CASSSIRQRTRYGYTF.

The CDR3 reads CATRTWGVNTEAFF. In DNA form, the CDR3 reads TGTGCCACCAGGACTTGGGGTGTGAACACTGAAGCTTTCTTT. The rearrangement joins TRBV19 to TRBJ1-1; D is unresolved. This CDR3 has 14 residues. Trimming stripped 10 bases from V and 0 bases from J, with 15 bases between. CDR1 and CDR2 from the germline V gene are LNHDA and SQIVND (reference sequence).

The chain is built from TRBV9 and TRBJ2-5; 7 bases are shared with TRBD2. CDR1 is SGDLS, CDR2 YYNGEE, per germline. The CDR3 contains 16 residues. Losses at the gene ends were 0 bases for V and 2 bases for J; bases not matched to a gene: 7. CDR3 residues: CASSVAGGVWQETQYF. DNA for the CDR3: TGTGCCAGCAGCGTAGCGGGAGGAGTTTGGCAAGAGACCCAGTACTTC.